The rows below give T cell receptor beta chains drawn from one sample of a study of blood T cell repertoires in COVID-19. Data came from immunoSEQ multiplex PCR; TCRdb stores just in-frame clones and leaves some out. The sample includes 55,000 to 65,000 clones, about 91% of them seen just once. The sequencing input was peripheral blood. Source of these receptors: an older woman with active COVID-19. CDR3s include the opening cysteine and the closing phenylalanine or tryptophan.

len	j_gene	v_gene	CDR3aa
17	TRBJ2-6	TRBV7-6	CASSAPGHLSGANVLTF
16	TRBJ2-1	TRBV3-1/TRBV3-2	CASSQDPRAGGHEQFF
16	TRBJ2-3	TRBV21-1	CASSMRLAGNTDTQYF
15	TRBJ1-5	TRBV4-2	CASSQDGTANQPQHF
15	TRBJ1-6	TRBV27	CASSGVTGRNSPLHF
15	TRBJ2-1	TRBV4-2	CASSQDGEGHNEQFF
17	TRBJ1-4	TRBV4-1	CASSQDLDRVRGEKLFF
15	TRBJ1-2	TRBV20-1	CSASQSGNFVDGYTF
12	TRBJ2-3	TRBV28	CASSSGGHTQYF
15	TRBJ2-2	TRBV10-3	CAISPTGGLTGELFF
12	TRBJ1-2	TRBV7-9	CASSLSGKGYTF
14	TRBJ1-4	TRBV5-1	CASSFGEANEKLFF
16	TRBJ2-1	TRBV7-2	CASSWKFLAGRNEQFF
14	TRBJ1-4	TRBV11-2	CASSSQGAGEKLFF
15	TRBJ2-3	TRBV7-2	CASSLSGGDTDTQYF
14	TRBJ1-2	TRBV5-1	CASSLGGSEDGYTF
16	TRBJ1-5	TRBV28	CASSQPTGFSEQPQHF
13	TRBJ2-5	TRBV5-6	CASSFRGPETQYF
15	TRBJ1-2	TRBV5-1	CASSLGQGGGYGYTF
14	TRBJ2-3	TRBV19	CASSQTGMPDTQYF
13	TRBJ1-2	TRBV15	CATSRGQGLGYTF
17	TRBJ1-2	TRBV9	CASSAGTAPLANYGYTF
13	TRBJ1-5	TRBV5-5	CASSRRGGDPQHF